A single sample gave rise to the 22 T cell receptor beta chains below, sequenced in a study of blood T cell repertoires in COVID-19. Clones were sequenced by immunoSEQ multiplex PCR, and TCRdb holds only the in-frame ones, with some missing. The table shows roughly 45,000 clones, with roughly nine tenths occurring only once. What was sequenced was peripheral blood. The receptors stem from a human donor in a cohort sampled during active COVID-19.

This clone appeared once. This sequence joins TRBV5-4 and TRBJ1-1; maybe TRBD1 (5 bases). The germline CDR1 and CDR2 sequences are SGHNT and YYREEE (reference sequence). The CDR3 has 13 amino acids. Trimming took 4 bases from V and 6 from J, leaving 13 bases between them. The CDR3 nucleotides are TGTGCCAGCAGCGCGGGGGGGGGTCCTGAAGCTTTCTTT. It specifies CASSAGGGPEAFF. The full variable domain, with the rest looked up from reference TRBV5-4 and TRBJ1-1, is ETGVTQSPTHLIKTRGQQVTLRCSSQSGHNTVSWYQQALGQGPQFIFQYYREEENGRGNFPPRFSGLQFPNYSSELNVNALELDDSALYLCASSAGGGPEAFFGQGTRLTVV.

The V and J genes are TRBV19 and TRBJ1-1; D is unclear. CDR1 is LNHDA and CDR2 is SQIVND in the germline V gene (reference sequence). The V and J ends lost 1 base and 0 bases respectively, with 12 bases between them. This CDR3 contains 16 residues. CDR3 amino acids: CASSIAGQPMNTEAFF. CDR3 coding DNA: TGTGCCAGTAGTATAGCTGGGCAGCCCATGAACACTGAAGCTTTCTTT.

This clone was picked up one time. The chain carries TRBV7-9 and TRBJ2-7; 7 bases align to TRBD1. The ends lost 2 bases at V and 1 base at J; junction bases unmatched: 8. The germline gives CDR1 SEHNR, CDR2 FQNEAQ (reference sequence). This CDR3 is built from 16 residues. The CDR3 nucleotides read TGTGCCAGCAGCTTAATATCGGGACAGCTGTCCTACGAGCAGTACTTC. This sequence encodes CASSLISGQLSYEQYF.

In DNA, the CDR3 is TGCAGCGCCAAAAGGGGGGGACAGGGGACGCTATCCTATGGCTACACCTTC. It specifies CSAKRGGQGTLSYGYTF. This chain links TRBV29-1 with TRBJ1-2; 10 bases agree with TRBD1. The germline CDR1 and CDR2 sequences are SQVTM and ANQGSEA. J gave up 4 bases and V 7 bases, and 18 bases lay outside the gene matches. There are 17 residues in the CDR3.

The chain combines TRBV6-1 with TRBJ1-6; 8 bases match TRBD1. Germline-derived CDR1 and CDR2 are MNHNS and SASEGT. The V gene end was trimmed by 2 bases and the J gene end by 10 bases; junction bases not matched to a gene: 7. The CDR3 extends over 15 amino acids. The CDR3 reads CASSESGQGKSPLHF. Here the CDR3 DNA reads TGTGCCAGCAGTGAATCAGGACAGGGAAAGTCACCCCTCCACTTT.

This rearrangement joins TRBV7-2 to TRBJ1-1; 8 nucleotides line up with TRBD1. This CDR3 is 13 amino acids long. Germline V gene sequence: CDR1 SGHTA, CDR2 FQGNSA. Trimming removed 3 bases from V and 7 bases from J; junction bases left unmatched: 4. The DNA for the CDR3 is TGTGCCAGCAGCTTCAGGGGGCAGGGTGAAGCTTTCTTT. Translation: CASSFRGQGEAFF.

The rearrangement uses TRBV19 and TRBJ1-6; D gene ambiguous. The CDR3 covers 15 residues. The V and J ends lost 0 bases and 7 bases respectively, with 10 bases between them. In germline, CDR1 is LNHDA, CDR2 SQIVND (reference sequence). The CDR3 bases are TGTGCCAGTAGTATAGATACGGGGAGGAATTCACCCCTCCACTTT. Its translation: CASSIDTGRNSPLHF.

The chain uses TRBV2 and TRBJ1-1; TRBD1 is a possible D gene (6 bases). Deletions cut 9 bases from V and 0 bases from J, with 26 bases between. Germline values: CDR1 SNHLY, CDR2 FYNNEI. The CDR3 runs 18 residues. Here the CDR3 DNA reads TGTGCCAGGGGGGCTACTTTGAATCAGATTAGAATGAACACTGAAGCTTTCTTT. Translating it yields CARGATLNQIRMNTEAFF.

The chain joins TRBV21-1 to TRBJ1-4. TRBV21-1 is given as a pseudogene. There are 15 residues in the CDR3. The CDR3 region has the DNA TGTGCCAGCAGCCCCCGGAGGAGGGTAGATGAAAAACTGTTTTTT. This sequence encodes CASSPRRRVDEKLFF.

This rearrangement joins TRBV10-3 to TRBJ1-3; 9 bases fit TRBD1. CDR3 length: 17 residues. The V segment lost 3 bases and the J segment 0 bases; nucleotides outside the gene matches: 6. Germline V gene data show CDR1 as ENHRY and CDR2 as SYGVKD. CDR3 protein: CAISDSGQGNSGNTIYF. CDR3 in DNA: TGTGCCATCAGTGATTCGGGACAGGGCAACTCTGGAAACACCATATATTTT.

This clone was found a few times. The chain uses TRBV3-1 (or the pseudogene TRBV3-2) and TRBJ2-7; D is ambiguous. V shed 5 bases and J shed 0 bases, with 5 bases lying between them. The CDR3 consists of 12 residues. Germline loops: CDR1 LGHDT, CDR2 YNNKEL (reference sequence). The CDR3 sequence: CASSFNSYEQYF. CDR3 bases: TGTGCCAGCAGCTTCAACTCCTACGAGCAGTACTTC.

CDR3 nucleotide sequence: TGTGCCAGCTCACCGGGGGGGGCCCACCTCCAAGCTTTCTTT. Protein product: CASSPGGAHLQAFF. This chain connects TRBV18 to TRBJ1-1; perhaps TRBD1 as D (6 bases). The V end was cut by 3 bases, the J end by 9 bases, with 17 bases between. The germline CDR1 and CDR2 sequences are KGHSH and LQKENI. The CDR3 spans 14 residues.

V and J are TRBV6-5 and TRBJ1-3; D unclear. Trimming removed 0 bases from V and 0 bases from J, with 6 bases in between. CDR3 size: 15 residues. Germline assignment: CDR1 MNHEY and CDR2 SVGAGI. In nucleotides, the CDR3 is TGTGCCAGCAGTTACTCGGGCGCCTCTGGAAACACCATATATTTT. This sequence encodes CASSYSGASGNTIYF.

This chain uses TRBV5-1 with TRBJ1-6; D uncertain. This CDR3 comprises 13 residues. Germline V gene data show CDR1 as SGHRS and CDR2 as YFSETQ. V dropped 1 base and J dropped 13 bases, with 12 bases sitting between them. CDR3 sequence: CASSLMASTPLHF. The CDR3 DNA follows: TGCGCCAGCAGCTTGATGGCTTCAACGCCCCTCCACTTT.

This sequence joins TRBV7-9 and TRBJ1-1, with 8 bases lining up with TRBD1. From germline, CDR1 is SEHNR and CDR2 FQNEAQ (reference sequence). The CDR3 consists of 15 residues. The V and J ends lost 5 bases and 4 bases, in that order; junction bases with no gene match: 9. In nucleotides, the CDR3 is TGTGCCAGCAGCCCTCAGGGGGCGCCTGTCACTGAAGCTTTCTTT. It codes for CASSPQGAPVTEAFF.

V and J are TRBV9 and TRBJ2-7; D is possibly TRBD2 (5 bases). The germline V and J ends were trimmed by 1 base and 5 bases, with 7 bases remaining between them. This CDR3 spans 12 amino acids. Germline lookup yields CDR1 SGDLS and CDR2 YYNGEE. The CDR3 coding sequence is TGTGCCAGCAGCGTATCCGGGGACGAGCAGTACTTC. It specifies CASSVSGDEQYF.

This clone has only one observation. The chain couples TRBV29-1 to TRBJ1-1, with 7 bases that match TRBD1. V was pared by 5 bases and J by 0 bases, with 3 bases of the junction left unmatched. The germline V gene has CDR1 SQVTM and CDR2 ANQGSEA. The CDR3 contains 13 residues. CDR3 residues: CSVRTGMNTEAFF. The CDR3, as DNA: TGCAGCGTTAGGACAGGAATGAACACTGAAGCTTTCTTT. Based on the CDR3 plus reference TRBV29-1 and TRBJ1-1, the full variable domain is SAVISQKPSRDICQRGTSLTIQCQVDSQVTMMFWYRQQPGQSLTLIATANQGSEATYESGFVIDKFPISRPNLTFSTLTVSNMSPEDSSIYLCSVRTGMNTEAFFGQGTRLTVV.

The chain carries TRBV4-3 and TRBJ2-7, with D tentatively TRBD2 (6 bases). Germline CDR1 is LGHNA and CDR2 is YSLEER. Trimming pared 0 bases from V and 7 bases from J, leaving 19 bases between. The CDR3 is made up of 16 amino acids. CDR3 nucleotide sequence: TGCGCCAGCAGCCAAGAATCAGGAGTGGCCGCGGGAGAGCAGTACTTC. Translating gives CASSQESGVAAGEQYF.

The chain is built from TRBV16 and TRBJ1-1; maybe TRBD1 (6 bases). Trimming removed 2 bases from V and 8 bases from J, with 12 bases in between. From germline, CDR1 is KGHSY and CDR2 FQNENV. CDR3 length: 13 residues. CDR3 in amino acids: CASSQIPRGEAFF. For the CDR3, the DNA is TGTGCCAGCAGCCAAATCCCGAGGGGGGAAGCTTTCTTT.

V gene TRBV6-6 combines with J gene TRBJ1-1, with a weak D call TRBD1 (5 bases). CDR3 length equals 15 residues. V lost 0 bases to trimming and J lost 4 bases, with 12 bases between them. From germline, CDR1 is MNHNY and CDR2 SVGAGI (reference sequence). CDR3 sequence (DNA): TGTGCCAGCAGTTACTCGCCAGGGTCGGGCACTGAAGCTTTCTTT. Its protein is CASSYSPGSGTEAFF.

This chain uses TRBV4-2 with TRBJ2-7; 10 positions match TRBD2. The J segment lost 3 bases and the V segment lost 0 bases, leaving 2 bases of the junction unmatched. The CDR3 has 15 amino acids. Per germline, CDR1 LGHNA and CDR2 YNFKEQ. CDR3 bases: TGTGCCAGCAGCCAAGATGCTAGCGGGGGCTACGAGCAGTACTTC. This sequence encodes CASSQDASGGYEQYF.

This sequence joins TRBV7-9 and TRBJ2-7; 15 positions agree with TRBD2. After removal of 4 bases from V and 4 bases from J, the junction contained 2 bases not matched to a gene. Germline V gene sequence: CDR1 SEHNR, CDR2 FQNEAQ (reference sequence). The CDR3 is made up of 15 amino acids. In nucleotides, the CDR3 is TGTGCCAGCAGCTCGGGACTAGCGGGGGGTTACGAGCAGTACTTC. Residues: CASSSGLAGGYEQYF.